This TCR beta chain was profiled in a study of blood T cell repertoires in COVID-19. About the research overall: Researchers got acute and convalescent COVID-19 samples from the United States, Italy and Spain.

J was trimmed by 5 bases and V by 4 bases; bases with no gene match: 10. CDR1 SSHAT and CDR2 FNYEAQ come from the germline V gene (reference sequence). The CDR3 is 15 residues long. The table came from immunoSEQ multiplex PCR; TCRdb's copy has only in-frame clones and leaves some out. The top ten clones hold more than 2.5% of a sample with over 200,000 clones, roughly 77% of them seen once. The gene calls are TRBV7-7 and TRBJ2-5; 7 bases fit TRBD2. The sequence came from an elderly woman with acute or convalescent COVID-19. Sample: peripheral blood. The CDR3, as DNA: TGTGCCAGCAGCTCTGGCCGGGGGGTTGGGGAGACCCAGTACTTC. This sequence encodes CASSSGRGVGETQYF.